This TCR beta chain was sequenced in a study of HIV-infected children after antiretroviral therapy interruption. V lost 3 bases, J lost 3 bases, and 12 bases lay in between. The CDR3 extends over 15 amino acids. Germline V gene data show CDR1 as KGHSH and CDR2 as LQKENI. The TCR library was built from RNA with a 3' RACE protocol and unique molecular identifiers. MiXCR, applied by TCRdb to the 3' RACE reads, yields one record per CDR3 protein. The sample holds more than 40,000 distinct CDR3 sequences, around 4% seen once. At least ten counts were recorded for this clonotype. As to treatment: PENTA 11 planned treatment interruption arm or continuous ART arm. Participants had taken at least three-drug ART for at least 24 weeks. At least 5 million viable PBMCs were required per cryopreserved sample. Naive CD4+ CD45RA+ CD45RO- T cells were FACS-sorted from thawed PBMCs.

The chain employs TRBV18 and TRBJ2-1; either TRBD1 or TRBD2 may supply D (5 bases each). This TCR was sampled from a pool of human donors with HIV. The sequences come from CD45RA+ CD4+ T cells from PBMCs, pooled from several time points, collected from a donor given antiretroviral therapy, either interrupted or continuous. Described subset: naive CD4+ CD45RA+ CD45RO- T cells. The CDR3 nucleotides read TGTGCCAGCTCACCGCCCTGGGACGGCTACAATGAGCAGTTCTTC. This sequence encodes CASSPPWDGYNEQFF.